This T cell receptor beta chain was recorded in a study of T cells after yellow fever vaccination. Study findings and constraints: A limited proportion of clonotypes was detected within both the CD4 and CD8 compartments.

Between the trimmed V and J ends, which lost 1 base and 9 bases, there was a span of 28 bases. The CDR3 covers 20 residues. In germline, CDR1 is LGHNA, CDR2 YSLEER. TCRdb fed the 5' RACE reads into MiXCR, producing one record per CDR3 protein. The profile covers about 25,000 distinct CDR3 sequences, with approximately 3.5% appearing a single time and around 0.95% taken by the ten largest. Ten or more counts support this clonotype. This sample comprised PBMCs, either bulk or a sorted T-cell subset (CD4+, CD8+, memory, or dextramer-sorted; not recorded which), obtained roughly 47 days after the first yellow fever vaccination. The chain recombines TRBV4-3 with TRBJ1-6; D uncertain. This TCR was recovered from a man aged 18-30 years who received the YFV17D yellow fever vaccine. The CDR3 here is CASSQARDFPGRVTGSPLHF. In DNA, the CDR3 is TGCGCCAGCAGCCAAGCCCGGGATTTTCCTGGTCGGGTTACGGGTTCACCCCTCCACTTT.